This paragraph reports one T cell receptor (beta chain). Its antigen is unidentified. There are 15 residues in the CDR3. Germline CDR1 reads MNHGY; CDR2 reads SAAAGT. Germline trimming cut 0 bases from V and 1 base from J; bases unmatched to any gene: 2. This entry comes from a study of cytomegalovirus exposure and HLA in healthy donors. The PCR made use of 60 Vbeta and 13 Jbeta primers. Repertoires were generated with immunoSEQ multiplex PCR, while TCRdb's copy carries only in-frame clones and drops some. Of some 190,000 clones in the sample, roughly 83% were seen once. Study observations and caveats: The study found most TCR sequences rare, yet found some public TCRs in many donors. Fewer N-insertions than the roughly 700-donor mean were reportedly shown by an Asian-associated ancestry cluster in a later analysis.

This TCR was sampled from a woman aged 45-65 years in good health and CMV-seronegative. This sequence joins TRBV6-8 and TRBJ1-1; 7 bases align to TRBD1. Sequenced material: PBMCs. CDR3 in amino acids: CASSYSRGPNTEAFF. CDR3 bases: TGTGCCAGCAGTTACTCGAGGGGGCCGAACACTGAAGCTTTCTTT.